These T cell receptor beta chains were read from a single sample in a study of T-cell reconstitution after alpha-beta-depleted transplantation in children. In TCRdb, the PCR reads were re-called with MiXCR into one record per CDR3 protein. Of approximately 250,000 distinct CDR3 sequences in the sample, roughly a tenth are singletons; the top ten hold 5.1%. Specimen: PBMCs from the stem cell graft donor, collected from the stem cell graft. The receptors were gathered from a human donor who donated a stem cell graft to a child with SCID. Each CDR3 is given with its conserved first and last residue. A D gene is named only where the DNA matches it firmly. Not all rows give a size; the values are once, few, many and, for expanded clones, a class.

>TRBJ2-7|many|TRBV20-1|NA
TGCAGTGCTAGGGAGGGGGAAGTTTACGAGCAGTACTTC
CSAREGEVYEQYF
>TRBJ2-5|many|TRBV4-2|NA
TGTGCCAGCAGCCAAGGAAACCATGGGACCTTTAACGGGGGAGGAAAAGAGACCCAGTACTTC
CASSQGNHGTFNGGGKETQYF
>TRBJ2-7|many|TRBV20-1|NA
TGCAGTGCTCCCTCCGCAGACAGGCTCTACGAGCAGTACTTC
CSAPSADRLYEQYF
>TRBJ2-2|many|TRBV2|TRBD2
TGTGCCAGCAGCTTGACTAGCGGGGGGGCCCGACCCGGGGAGCTGTTTTTT
CASSLTSGGARPGELFF
>TRBJ2-1|many|TRBV7-6|NA
TGTGCCAGCAGCTTAAGGCAGGGGGGCCTCAATGAGCAGTTCTTC
CASSLRQGGLNEQFF
>TRBJ1-5|many|TRBV20-1|TRBD1
TGCAGTGCTAGACAAGGGACAGGGGGTCAGCCCCAGCATTTT
CSARQGTGGQPQHF
>TRBJ1-2|many|TRBV7-9|NA
TGTGCCAGCAGCTTAGCGGGGGCAGACTATGGCTACACCTTC
CASSLAGADYGYTF
>TRBJ2-2|many|TRBV2|NA
TGTGCCAGCACGGGGGGCCAAGCGATAGTATCGGGGGAGCTGTTTTTT
CASTGGQAIVSGELFF
>TRBJ1-3|many|TRBV6-1|TRBD1
TGTGCCAGCAGGTCGACAGGGGGAGGTGGAAACACCATATATTTT
CASRSTGGGGNTIYF
>TRBJ2-6|many|TRBV7-9|NA
TGTGCCAGCAGCCCGATCCTTTTAATGGCTGGGGCCAACGTCCTGACTTTC
CASSPILLMAGANVLTF
>TRBJ2-7|many|TRBV12-3/TRBV12-4|NA
TGTGCCAGCAGTTTAAAGTTACGGGGTTGGTCCTACGAGCAGTACTTC
CASSLKLRGWSYEQYF
>TRBJ2-7|many|TRBV6-1|NA
TGTGCCAGCAGTGTAAGGGACGGAAGCTCCTACGAGCAGTACTTC
CASSVRDGSSYEQYF
>TRBJ1-6|many|TRBV20-1|NA
TGCACACCAACGAGGGACACCAGCTCCTATAATTCACCCCTCCACTTT
CTPTRDTSSYNSPLHF
>TRBJ2-7|many|TRBV6-1|NA
TGTGCCAGCAGACGCCTGACCGAAACAGGTAGCTCCTACGAGCAGTACTTC
CASRRLTETGSSYEQYF
>TRBJ1-1|few|TRBV20-1|TRBD1
TGCAGTGCTGACAGGGGGAAAGCTTTCTTT
CSADRGKAFF
>TRBJ2-1|many|TRBV5-1|NA
TGCGCCAGCAGCAACCGGGACAACCTATACAATGAGCAGTTCTTC
CASSNRDNLYNEQFF
>TRBJ1-5|many|TRBV20-1|NA
TGCAGTGCTAGAGTAGGGTGGGGTCAGCCCCAGCATTTT
CSARVGWGQPQHF
>TRBJ1-1|NA|TRBV30|NA
TGTGCCTGGACCCCCGGTCCCGTGAACACTGAAGCTTTCTTT
CAWTPGPVNTEAFF
>TRBJ2-5|few|TRBV6-1|TRBD2
TGTGCCAGCAGGACCGGTTCGACTAGCGGGGGCCAAGAGACCCAGTACTTC
CASRTGSTSGGQETQYF
>TRBJ1-6|many|TRBV20-1|TRBD1
TGCAGTGCTTCCGGACAGGGGGCTTTGGTAAATTCACCCCTCCACTTT
CSASGQGALVNSPLHF
>TRBJ2-3|many|TRBV18|TRBD1
TGTGCCAGCTCACGTGTGGGACAGGGATTCACAGATACGCAGTATTTT
CASSRVGQGFTDTQYF
>TRBJ1-2|many|TRBV7-9|NA
TGTGCCAGCAGCTTAGGGACAAATGAGAAATCCTATGGCTACACCTTC
CASSLGTNEKSYGYTF
>TRBJ1-1|many|TRBV29-1|NA
TGCAGCGTCCAAAAAGACTGGGGGTGGACTGAAGCTTTCTTT
CSVQKDWGWTEAFF
>TRBJ2-3|many|TRBV28|NA
TGTGCCAGCAGTTTGCAGGGGGCGGGGGCGCAGTATTTT
CASSLQGAGAQYF
>TRBJ1-1|many|TRBV9|NA
TGTGCCAGCAGCGTAGTGAGGGGGAACACTGAAGCTTTCTTT
CASSVVRGNTEAFF
>TRBJ1-1|NA|TRBV5-1|TRBD1
TGCGCCAGCAGCCCGGTCGCCGGAACAGGGGCGAACACTGAAGCTTTCTTT
CASSPVAGTGANTEAFF
>TRBJ2-3|few|TRBV5-1|TRBD2
TGCGCCAGCAGCACCCAGCGGGGGGGTGGCGCAGATACGCAGTATTTT
CASSTQRGGGADTQYF
>TRBJ2-2|NA|TRBV20-1|TRBD1
TGCAGTGCTAGAGAGGTGGACAGGGGAGACACCGGGGAGCTGTTTTTT
CSAREVDRGDTGELFF
>TRBJ1-1|few|TRBV5-4|NA
TGTGCCAGCAGCCCTGGGAGGGCACCAAACACTGAAGCTTTCTTT
CASSPGRAPNTEAFF
>TRBJ2-5|many|TRBV4-2|NA
TGTGCCAGCAGCCAATTCAGGGCTAGCATCGAGACCCAGTACTTC
CASSQFRASIETQYF
>TRBJ1-2|many|TRBV7-9|TRBD1
TGTGCCAGCAGCTTAGGACAGGGAAGCTGGGGCTACACCTTC
CASSLGQGSWGYTF
>TRBJ2-7|many|TRBV15|TRBD1
TGTGCCACCAGCAGCTACCGGGACAGATCCTACGAGCAGTACTTC
CATSSYRDRSYEQYF
>TRBJ1-6|many|TRBV4-1|TRBD1
TGCGCCAGCAGCCGGGGACAGTTAAATTCACCCCTCCACTTT
CASSRGQLNSPLHF
>TRBJ2-3|many|TRBV12-3/TRBV12-4|NA
TGTGCCAGCAGTCGCCCCGGGGATGTCACAGATACGCAGTATTTT
CASSRPGDVTDTQYF
>TRBJ2-7|many|TRBV20-1|NA
TGCAGTGCTAGAGGCAGGGACTACGAGCAGTACTTC
CSARGRDYEQYF
>TRBJ2-2|many|TRBV20-1|NA
TGCAGTGCTAGAGTTGGGGAGACTCTGAACACCGGGGAGCTGTTTTTT
CSARVGETLNTGELFF
>TRBJ2-1|many|TRBV4-1|NA
TGCGCCAGCAGCCAAGATTGGTCGGGGGCCAGCTACAATGAGCAGTTCTTC
CASSQDWSGASYNEQFF
>TRBJ2-7|many|TRBV7-9|NA
TGTGCCAGCAGCCCGGGGACCCTAACCTACGAGCAGTACTTC
CASSPGTLTYEQYF
>TRBJ1-5|NA|TRBV5-6|TRBD1
TGTGCCAGCAGCTTGTACGACATCAGGGGGGAGGATCAGCCCCAGCATTTT
CASSLYDIRGEDQPQHF
>TRBJ2-7|many|TRBV5-6|TRBD2
TGTGCCAGCAGCCTTACCGGACGACTAGCGGGGGAGCAGTACTTC
CASSLTGRLAGEQYF
>TRBJ2-1|many|TRBV5-6|TRBD1
TGTGCCAGCAGCTGGATGACAGGGGGGCTTGAGCAGTTCTTC
CASSWMTGGLEQFF
>TRBJ1-1|many|TRBV14|NA
TGTGCCAGCAGCCAAGACTGGGGGGTAGAGGACACTGAAGCTTTCTTT
CASSQDWGVEDTEAFF
>TRBJ1-6|many|TRBV15|NA
TGTGCCACCAGCAGAGATTCCCTCTCAGGGAGTTGGTCACCCCTCCACTTT
CATSRDSLSGSWSPLHF
>TRBJ2-4|NA|TRBV20-1|TRBD2
TGCAGTGCTAGCGGGACTAGCGGGGCTAAGGCCAAAAACATTCAGTACTTC
CSASGTSGAKAKNIQYF
>TRBJ1-5|many|TRBV7-2|NA
TGTGCCAGCAGCTTATCGGGGGCGCGGGGTCAGCCCCAGCATTTT
CASSLSGARGQPQHF
>TRBJ2-1|many|TRBV7-8|TRBD1
TGTGCCAGCAGCTTAGAGGGACAGCTAGAGCAGTTCTTC
CASSLEGQLEQFF
>TRBJ2-7|NA|TRBV14|NA
TGTGCCAGCAGCCAAGATGTTGCCGAGCAGTACTTC
CASSQDVAEQYF
>TRBJ2-4|few|TRBV24-1|TRBD1
TGTGCCACCAGTGAGACAGGGCGAAACATTCAGTACTTC
CATSETGRNIQYF
>TRBJ2-7|few|TRBV20-1|TRBD1
TGCAGTGCTAGATCCCCGGACAGGGGCTACGAGCAGTACTTC
CSARSPDRGYEQYF
>TRBJ1-1|many|TRBV6-1|TRBD1
TGTGCCAGCACTCAACGGACAGGGGGGTTACAAGCTTTCTTT
CASTQRTGGLQAFF
>TRBJ2-1|many|TRBV7-9|NA
TGTGCCAGCAGCCAGACGGGGGGCCCGAATGAGCAGTTCTTC
CASSQTGGPNEQFF
>TRBJ2-5|few|TRBV29-1|NA
TGCAGCGTTGGGGATCCCCGCGGGGACAGAGAGACCCAGTACTTC
CSVGDPRGDRETQYF
>TRBJ2-3|NA|TRBV5-4|NA
TGTGCCACCAGCTTGCGGGAATCTAGCACAGATACGCAGTATTTT
CATSLRESSTDTQYF
>TRBJ1-4|many|TRBV5-6|NA
TGTGCCAGCAGCTTGGCCGGGGGGCCTGAAAAACTGTTTTTT
CASSLAGGPEKLFF